The 10 T cell receptor beta chains in this list originate from one sample, sequenced in a study of radiation and T cells in renal cell carcinoma. Repertoires were generated with immunoSEQ multiplex PCR, while TCRdb's copy carries only in-frame clones and drops some. The sample yields 130,000 or so clones, roughly 85% seen once. Specified time point: baseline pretreatment blood. Regarding treatment: 15 Gy SBRT to primary tumor, nephrectomy 4 weeks later. The sample in question was blood, obtained from a patient whose treatment included radiotherapy and nephrectomy. The source is a woman between 50 and 59 years old with renal cell carcinoma.

The CDR3 loop is CASSQDRGQAGLAEKLFF. As DNA, the CDR3 is TGCGCCAGCAGCCAAGATCGGGGGCAGGCAGGGTTGGCTGAAAAACTGTTTTTT. The chain uses TRBV4-3 and TRBJ1-4; D perhaps matches TRBD1 (6 bases). Germline lookup yields CDR1 LGHNA and CDR2 YSLEER. V lost 0 bases and J lost 7, with 21 bases in between. The length of the CDR3 is 18 residues.

The rearrangement joins TRBV5-6 to TRBJ1-3; D perhaps matches TRBD1 (6 bases). The V gene lost 3 bases and the J gene lost 7 bases, with 14 bases spanning the gap. Germline V gives CDR1 SGHDT, CDR2 YYEEEE. The CDR3 is 14 residues long. Here the CDR3 reads CASSSLGRGNTIYF. The CDR3 DNA follows: TGTGCCAGCAGCTCCCTAGGGAGGGGGAACACCATATATTTT.

The chain carries TRBV13 and TRBJ1-1; D may be TRBD1 (5 bases). Germline V gene sequence: CDR1 PRHDT, CDR2 FYEKMQ (reference sequence). The CDR3 consists of 15 residues. V was shortened by 2 bases and J by 1 base, with 11 bases between the two germline ends. CDR3 DNA: TGTGCCAGCAGCTTATTAAACAGGCCGAACACTGAAGCTTTCTTT. Its protein is CASSLLNRPNTEAFF.

The chain carries TRBV5-1 and TRBJ1-2; 10 nucleotides match TRBD1. The CDR3 contains 15 residues. CDR1 and CDR2 from the germline V gene are SGHRS and YFSETQ. The ends lost 0 bases at V and 5 bases at J; junction bases unmatched: 4. In DNA, the CDR3 is TGCGCCAGCAGCTTGGGACAGGGGGCTCGGTATGGCTACACCTTC. It is translated as CASSLGQGARYGYTF.

This clone was detected only once. The chain recombines TRBV7-2 with TRBJ1-5; D is perhaps TRBD1 (5 bases). From germline, CDR1 is SGHTA and CDR2 FQGNSA. Trimming took 5 bases from V and 7 from J, leaving 15 bases between them. The CDR3 consists of 14 residues. The CDR3 DNA sequence: TGTGCCAGCAGCCGGGAACGCTCAGGGCAGCCCCAGCATTTT. It codes for CASSRERSGQPQHF.

This chain links TRBV6-6 with TRBJ1-2, with a weak D call TRBD1 (5 bases). The CDR3 length is 13 residues. V gave up 6 bases and J gave up 8 bases, with 16 bases separating them. The germline V gene has CDR1 MNHNY and CDR2 SVGAGI (reference sequence). The CDR3 region is CASRQWTSEGYTF. The CDR3 DNA reads TGTGCCAGCAGACAATGGACATCGGAGGGCTACACCTTC.

The J gene is TRBJ2-2, the V gene TRBV6-4; D may be TRBD1 (5 bases). Germline V gene sequence: CDR1 MRHNA, CDR2 SNTAGT. There are 16 residues in the CDR3. V was cut by 0 bases and J by 2 bases, with 10 bases left in between. For the CDR3, the DNA is TGTGCCAGCAGTGACTCGGGGCAGTTTAACACCGGGGAGCTGTTTTTT. Translated: CASSDSGQFNTGELFF.

V and J are TRBV29-1 and TRBJ2-5; TRBD2 matches 8 bases. Looked up from germline, CDR1 is SQVTM and CDR2 is ANQGSEA. After removal of 4 bases from V and 2 bases from J, the junction contained 3 bases not matched to a gene. The CDR3 length is 13 residues. The CDR3 DNA reads as TGCAGCGTTGTTACTAGCGGACAAGAGACCCAGTACTTC. Translated, it gives CSVVTSGQETQYF.

The chain has TRBV10-3 and TRBJ2-1, with D possibly matching TRBD2 (5 bases). With 11 bases removed from V and 5 bases from J, the gap between germline ends came to 16 bases. Germline values: CDR1 ENHRY, CDR2 SYGVKD. The CDR3 consists of 13 residues. The CDR3 sequence is CASEGVTNNEQFF. For the CDR3, the DNA is TGTGCCTCCGAGGGAGTAACTAACAATGAGCAGTTCTTC.

The chain carries TRBV5-1 and TRBJ2-7; D is ambiguous. Germline CDR1 is SGHRS and CDR2 is YFSETQ. The CDR3 runs to 13 residues. V lost 0 bases and J lost 6, with 10 bases in between. CDR3 sequence (DNA): TGCGCCAGCAGCTTGGAGGTCCTGGGCGAGCAGTACTTC. Translation: CASSLEVLGEQYF.